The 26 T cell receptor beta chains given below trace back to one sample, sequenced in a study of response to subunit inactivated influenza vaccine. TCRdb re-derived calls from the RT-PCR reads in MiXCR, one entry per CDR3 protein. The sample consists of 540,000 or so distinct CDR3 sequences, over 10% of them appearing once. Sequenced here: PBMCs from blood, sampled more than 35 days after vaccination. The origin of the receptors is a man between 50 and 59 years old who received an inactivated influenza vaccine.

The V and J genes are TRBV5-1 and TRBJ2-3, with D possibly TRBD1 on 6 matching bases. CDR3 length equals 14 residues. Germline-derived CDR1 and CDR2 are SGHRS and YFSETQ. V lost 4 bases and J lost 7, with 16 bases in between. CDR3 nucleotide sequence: TGCGCCAGCAGCCTCGGGCCGACAGGTAATACGCAGTATTTT. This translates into CASSLGPTGNTQYF.

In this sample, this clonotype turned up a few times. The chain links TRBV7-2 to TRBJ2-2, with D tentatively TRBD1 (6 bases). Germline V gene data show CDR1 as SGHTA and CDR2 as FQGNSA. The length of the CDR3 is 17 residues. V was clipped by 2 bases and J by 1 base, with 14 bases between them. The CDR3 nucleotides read TGTGCCAGCAGCTTATGGGTCCTACAGGGGAACACCGGGGAGCTGTTTTTT. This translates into CASSLWVLQGNTGELFF.

This CDR3 is CASSQDRPPGANVLTF. The DNA of the CDR3 is TGCGCCAGCAGCCAAGATCGGCCTCCTGGGGCCAACGTCCTGACTTTC. The chain links TRBV4-3 to TRBJ2-6; D unclear. The germline V gene encodes CDR1 LGHNA and CDR2 YSLEER. V dropped 0 bases and J dropped 2 bases, with 8 bases sitting between them. CDR3 size: 16 residues.

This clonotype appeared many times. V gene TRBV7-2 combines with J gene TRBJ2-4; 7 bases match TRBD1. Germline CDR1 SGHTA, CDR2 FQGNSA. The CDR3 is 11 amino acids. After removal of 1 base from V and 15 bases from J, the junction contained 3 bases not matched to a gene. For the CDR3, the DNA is TGTGCCAGCAGCTTAGGACAGGGTTTGTACTTC. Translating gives CASSLGQGLYF.

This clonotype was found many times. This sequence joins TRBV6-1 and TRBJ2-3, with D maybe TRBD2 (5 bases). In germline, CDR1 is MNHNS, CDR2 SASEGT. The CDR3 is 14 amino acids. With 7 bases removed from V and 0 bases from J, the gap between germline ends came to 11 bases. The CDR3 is CASNLAGSTDTQYF. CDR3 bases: TGTGCCAGCAACCTGGCGGGTAGCACAGATACGCAGTATTTT.

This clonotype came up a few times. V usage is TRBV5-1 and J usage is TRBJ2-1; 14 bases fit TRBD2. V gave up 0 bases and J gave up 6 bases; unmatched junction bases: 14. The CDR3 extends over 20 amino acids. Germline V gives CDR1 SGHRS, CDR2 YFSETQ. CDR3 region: CASSLGQVGTSGRSLNEQFF. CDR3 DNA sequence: TGCGCCAGCAGCTTGGGACAGGTCGGGACTAGCGGGAGATCTCTCAATGAGCAGTTCTTC.

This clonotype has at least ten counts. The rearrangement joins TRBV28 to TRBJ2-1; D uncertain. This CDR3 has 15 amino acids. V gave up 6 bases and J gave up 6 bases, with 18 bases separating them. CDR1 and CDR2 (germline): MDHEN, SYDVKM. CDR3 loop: CASSPPRRGVNEQFF. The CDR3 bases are TGTGCCAGCAGCCCCCCTAGGCGCGGAGTCAATGAGCAGTTCTTC.

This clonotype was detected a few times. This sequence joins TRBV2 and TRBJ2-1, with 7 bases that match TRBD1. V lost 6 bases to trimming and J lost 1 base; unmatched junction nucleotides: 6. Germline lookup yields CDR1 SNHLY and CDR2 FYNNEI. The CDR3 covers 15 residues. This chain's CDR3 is CASSQDRASYNEQFF. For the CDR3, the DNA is TGTGCCAGCAGCCAAGACAGGGCTTCCTACAATGAGCAGTTCTTC.

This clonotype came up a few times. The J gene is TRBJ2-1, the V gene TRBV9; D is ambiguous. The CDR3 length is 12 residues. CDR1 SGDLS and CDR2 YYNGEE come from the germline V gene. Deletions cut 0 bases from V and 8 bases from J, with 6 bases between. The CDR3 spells CASSVGWDEQFF. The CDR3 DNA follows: TGTGCCAGCAGCGTAGGCTGGGATGAGCAGTTCTTC.

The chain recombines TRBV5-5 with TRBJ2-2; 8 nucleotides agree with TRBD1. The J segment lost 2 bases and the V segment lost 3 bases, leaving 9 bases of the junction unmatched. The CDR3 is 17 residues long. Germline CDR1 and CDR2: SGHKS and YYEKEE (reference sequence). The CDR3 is CASSWGKDRANTGELFF. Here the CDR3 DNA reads TGTGCCAGCAGCTGGGGAAAGGACAGGGCAAACACCGGGGAGCTGTTTTTT.

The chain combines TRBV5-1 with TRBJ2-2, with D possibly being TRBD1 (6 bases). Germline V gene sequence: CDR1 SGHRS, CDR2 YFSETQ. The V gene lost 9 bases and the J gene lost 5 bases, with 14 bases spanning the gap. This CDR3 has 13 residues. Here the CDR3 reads CATTGRGTGELFF. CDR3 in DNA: TGCGCCACCACGGGAAGGGGGACCGGGGAGCTGTTTTTT.

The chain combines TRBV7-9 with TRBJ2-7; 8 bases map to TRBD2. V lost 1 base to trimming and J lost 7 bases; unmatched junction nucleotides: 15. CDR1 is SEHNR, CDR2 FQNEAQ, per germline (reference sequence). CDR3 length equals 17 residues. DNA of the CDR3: TGTGCCAGCAGCTTAGGCCCCGTGGTAGCGGGGTCGGGTGAGCAGTACTTC. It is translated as CASSLGPVVAGSGEQYF. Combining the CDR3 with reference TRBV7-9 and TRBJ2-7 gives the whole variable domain DTGVSQNPRHKITKRGQNVTFRCDPISEHNRLYWYRQTLGQGPEFLTYFQNEAQLEKSRLLSDRFSAERPKGSFSTLEIQRTEQGDSAMYLCASSLGPVVAGSGEQYFGPGTRLTVT.

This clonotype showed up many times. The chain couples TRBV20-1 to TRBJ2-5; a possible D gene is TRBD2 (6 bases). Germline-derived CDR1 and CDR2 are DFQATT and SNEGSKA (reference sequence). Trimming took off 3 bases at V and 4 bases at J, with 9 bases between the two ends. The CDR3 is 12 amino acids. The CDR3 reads CSASVGLETQYF. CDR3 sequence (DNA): TGCAGTGCTAGCGTGGGACTAGAGACCCAGTACTTC.

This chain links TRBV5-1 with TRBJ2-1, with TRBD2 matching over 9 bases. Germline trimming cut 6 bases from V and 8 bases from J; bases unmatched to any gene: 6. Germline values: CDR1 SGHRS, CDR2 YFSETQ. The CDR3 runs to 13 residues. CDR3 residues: CASTGTSSYEQFF. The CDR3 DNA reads TGCGCCAGCACCGGGACTAGCTCCTATGAGCAGTTCTTC.

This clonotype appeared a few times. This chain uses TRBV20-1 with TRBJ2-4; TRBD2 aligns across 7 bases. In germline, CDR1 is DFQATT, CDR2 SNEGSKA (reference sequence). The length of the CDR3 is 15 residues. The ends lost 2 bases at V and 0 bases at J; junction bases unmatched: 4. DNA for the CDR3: TGCAGTGCTAGACGGGACTATCTAGCCAAAAACATTCAGTACTTC. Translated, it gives CSARRDYLAKNIQYF.

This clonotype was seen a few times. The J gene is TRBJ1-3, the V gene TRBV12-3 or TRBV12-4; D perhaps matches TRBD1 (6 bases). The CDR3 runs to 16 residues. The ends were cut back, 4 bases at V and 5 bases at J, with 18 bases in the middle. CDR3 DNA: TGTGCCAGCAGTTCCTCCAGGGGTAGAGTTAGAAACACCATATATTTT. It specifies CASSSSRGRVRNTIYF.

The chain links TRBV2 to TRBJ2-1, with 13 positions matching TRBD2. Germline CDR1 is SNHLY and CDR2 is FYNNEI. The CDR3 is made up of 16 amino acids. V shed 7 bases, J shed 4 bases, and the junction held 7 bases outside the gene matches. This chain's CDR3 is CASTWTSGSVYNEQFF. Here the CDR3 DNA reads TGTGCCAGCACCTGGACTAGCGGGAGCGTATACAATGAGCAGTTCTTC.

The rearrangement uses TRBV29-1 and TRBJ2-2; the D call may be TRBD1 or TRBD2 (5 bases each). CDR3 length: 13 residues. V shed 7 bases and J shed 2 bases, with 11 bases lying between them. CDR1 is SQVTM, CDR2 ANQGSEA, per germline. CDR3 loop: CSERDGNTGELFF. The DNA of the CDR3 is TGCAGCGAAAGGGACGGAAACACCGGGGAGCTGTTTTTT.

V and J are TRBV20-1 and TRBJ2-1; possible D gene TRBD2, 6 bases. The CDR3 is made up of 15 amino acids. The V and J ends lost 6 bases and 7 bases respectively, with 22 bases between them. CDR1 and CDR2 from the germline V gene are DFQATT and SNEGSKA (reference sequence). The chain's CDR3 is CSAQRRGWVFNEQFF. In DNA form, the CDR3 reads TGCAGTGCCCAACGACGGGGGTGGGTGTTTAATGAGCAGTTCTTC.

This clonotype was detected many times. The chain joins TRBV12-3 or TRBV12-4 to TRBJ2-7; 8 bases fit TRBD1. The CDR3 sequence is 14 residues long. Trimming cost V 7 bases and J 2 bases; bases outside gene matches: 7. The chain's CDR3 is CASTLRQGTYEQYF. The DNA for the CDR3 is TGTGCCAGCACCCTGAGACAGGGGACCTACGAGCAGTACTTC.

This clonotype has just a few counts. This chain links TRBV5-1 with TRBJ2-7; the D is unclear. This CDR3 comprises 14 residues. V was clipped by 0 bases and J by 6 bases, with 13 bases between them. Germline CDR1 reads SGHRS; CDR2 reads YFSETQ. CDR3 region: CASSLDAPVGEQYF. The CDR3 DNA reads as TGCGCCAGCAGCTTGGATGCGCCAGTGGGCGAGCAGTACTTC.

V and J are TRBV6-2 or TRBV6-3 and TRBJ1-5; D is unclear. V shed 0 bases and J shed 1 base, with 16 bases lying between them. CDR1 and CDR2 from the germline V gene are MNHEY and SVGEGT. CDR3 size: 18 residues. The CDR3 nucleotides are TGTGCCAGCAGTTACTCGAGCGTTTGGGGATTCAGCAATCAGCCCCAGCATTTT. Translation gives CASSYSSVWGFSNQPQHF.

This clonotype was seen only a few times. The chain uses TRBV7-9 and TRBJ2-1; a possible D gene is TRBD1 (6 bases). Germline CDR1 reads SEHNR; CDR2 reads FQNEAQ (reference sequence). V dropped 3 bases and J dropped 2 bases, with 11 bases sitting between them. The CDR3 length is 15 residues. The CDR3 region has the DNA TGTGCCAGCAGCTTTACGAACAGGGCCTACAATGAGCAGTTCTTC. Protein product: CASSFTNRAYNEQFF.

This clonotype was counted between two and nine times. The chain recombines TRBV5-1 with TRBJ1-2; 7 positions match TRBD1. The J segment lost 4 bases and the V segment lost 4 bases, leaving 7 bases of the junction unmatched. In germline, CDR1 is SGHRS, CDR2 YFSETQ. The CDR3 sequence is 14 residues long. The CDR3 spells CASSAEGQSYGYTF. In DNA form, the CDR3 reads TGCGCCAGCAGCGCGGAGGGACAGAGCTATGGCTACACCTTC.

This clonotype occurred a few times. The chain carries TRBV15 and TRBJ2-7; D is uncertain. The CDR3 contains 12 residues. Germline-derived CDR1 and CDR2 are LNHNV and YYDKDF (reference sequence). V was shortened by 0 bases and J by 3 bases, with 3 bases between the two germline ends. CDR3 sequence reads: CATSRDGYEQYF. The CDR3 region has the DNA TGTGCCACCAGCAGAGACGGCTACGAGCAGTACTTC.

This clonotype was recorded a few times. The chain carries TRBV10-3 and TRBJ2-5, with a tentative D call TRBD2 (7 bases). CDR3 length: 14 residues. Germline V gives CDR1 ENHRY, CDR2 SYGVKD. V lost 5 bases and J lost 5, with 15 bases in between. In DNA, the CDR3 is TGTGCCATCAGTCGGGGGGCGCAGGCTGAGACCCAGTACTTC. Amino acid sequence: CAISRGAQAETQYF.